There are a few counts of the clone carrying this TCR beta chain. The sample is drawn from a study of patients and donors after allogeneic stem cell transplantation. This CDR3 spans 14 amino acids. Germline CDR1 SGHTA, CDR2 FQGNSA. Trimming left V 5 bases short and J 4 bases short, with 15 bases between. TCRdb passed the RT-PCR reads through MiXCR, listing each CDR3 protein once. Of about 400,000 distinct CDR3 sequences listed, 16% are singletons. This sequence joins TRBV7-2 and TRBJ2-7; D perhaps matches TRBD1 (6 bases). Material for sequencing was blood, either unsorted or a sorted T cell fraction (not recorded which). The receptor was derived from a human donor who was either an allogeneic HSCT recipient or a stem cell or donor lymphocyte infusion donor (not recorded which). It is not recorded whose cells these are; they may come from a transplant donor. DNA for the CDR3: TGTGCCAGCAGCCGCGAGCAGGGGTCATACGAGCAGTACTTC. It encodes CASSREQGSYEQYF.